This T cell receptor (beta chain) was sequenced in a study of blood T cells in healthy people across ages. Overall study findings and caveats: A greater number of naive CD4+ cells and higher diversity distinguished long-lived donors from aged donors.

Primers used in a second PCR of about 7 to 12 cycles were a sample-barcoded 5' primer and a J-beta primer mix. A tag from a template-switch adaptor with 12 random nucleotides marked each cDNA molecule. Every sample gave at least 2.5 million paired-end reads containing CDR3. Each CDR3 protein is one row after TCRdb ran MiXCR on the 5' RACE reads. Among 890,000 or so distinct CDR3 sequences listed, around 62% were seen once. CDR1 is SGHTA, CDR2 FQGNSA, per germline. CDR3 size: 16 residues. With 1 base clipped from V and 9 bases from J, the junction kept 9 bases outside the gene matches. Comments on this clonotype: Antigen: not known.

The sequence was collected from a man aged 30 to 45 in good health. The sequenced sample consisted of blood. The chain is built from TRBV7-2 and TRBJ2-3, with TRBD2 identical over 11 bases. The CDR3 loop reads CASSLGDASGGRTQYF. The CDR3 bases are TGTGCCAGCAGCTTAGGGGATGCTAGCGGGGGGCGCACGCAGTATTTT.